This T cell receptor beta chain was sequenced in a study of blood T cells in healthy people across ages. Sample-barcoded 5' priming and a J-beta primer mix drove a second PCR of about 6 to 11 cycles. TCRdb recomputed calls from the 5' RACE reads with MiXCR, one row per CDR3 protein. The table records under 850,000 distinct CDR3 sequences, roughly 35% of them present only once. No fewer than 6 million PBMCs went into each sample. Total RNA, at least 5 micrograms per sample, came from PBMCs. The CDR3 contains 14 residues. Germline V gene sequence: CDR1 SEHNR, CDR2 FQNEAQ (reference sequence). V was clipped by 0 bases and J by 8 bases, with 11 bases between them. This clonotype was detected ten times or more.

The sequence derives from a man in his late teens or twenties in good health. This sequence joins TRBV7-9 and TRBJ2-1, with D possibly matching TRBD2 (6 bases). The sample consisted of blood. CDR3 residues: CASSLARGIDEQFF. In DNA form, the CDR3 reads TGTGCCAGCAGCTTAGCGCGGGGTATCGATGAGCAGTTCTTC.